The clone carrying this T cell receptor beta chain has a count of ten or more. As yet, its antigen is unknown. This record comes from a study of blood T cells in healthy people across ages. A second roughly 7 to 12 cycle PCR used barcoded and J-beta primers. TCRdb re-called the 5' RACE reads through MiXCR, storing one row per CDR3 protein. Of around 580,000 distinct CDR3 sequences listed, roughly 48% were seen once; the top ten hold around 25%. Whole-study results and caveats: With unsorted PBMCs, a conclusive comparison of naive versus antigen-experienced cells was not possible.

Material: blood. The TCR originated in an elderly man in good health.

CDR3 sequence (DNA): TGTGCCAGCAGCTTTTCGTTGGGGGGCGGCGGGGCCGCCCATGAGCAGTTCTTC. This codes for CASSFSLGGGGAAHEQFF. V is TRBV11-2 and J is TRBJ2-1; D may be TRBD1 or TRBD2 (6 bases each). The V and J ends lost 3 bases and 8 bases respectively, with 26 bases between them. This CDR3 region has 18 residues. Germline values: CDR1 SGHAT, CDR2 FQNNGV.